The 29 T cell receptor beta chains given below trace back to one sample, sequenced in a study of graft-versus-host responses after intestinal transplantation. Some clones are missing from TCRdb's copy, which holds only in-frame ones; the method was immunoSEQ multiplex PCR. The repertoire consists of fewer than 95,000 clones, with just over 90% occurring once and the leading ten covering 1.5% to 2.5%. Their cognate antigens are unknown. Sequenced here: unstimulated CD8+ T cells sorted from spleen or lymph node cells, sampled before intestinal transplant. The origin of the receptors is a human donor who received an intestinal transplant.

A remark on this clone: The junction departs from germline at one end; a sequencing error may be responsible. The rearrangement joins TRBV27 to TRBJ1-5, with 10 bases fitting TRBD1. Germline V gives CDR1 MNHEY, CDR2 SMNVEV (reference sequence). The length of the CDR3 is 14 residues. The DNA of the CDR3 is TGTGCCGGCAGTTGGGGACAGGGGATTCAGCCCCAGCATTTT. Translation: CAGSWGQGIQPQHF.

The V call is TRBV29-1, the J call TRBJ2-7; D is perhaps TRBD2 (5 bases). Looked up from germline, CDR1 is SQVTM and CDR2 is ANQGSEA. V lost 4 bases and J lost 3, with 13 bases in between. The CDR3 is 13 residues long. Written as DNA, the CDR3 is TGCAGCGTTGTCGGGATGTTAAGCTACGAGCAGTACTTC. This codes for CSVVGMLSYEQYF.

The rearrangement uses TRBV13 and TRBJ2-7; D possibly corresponds to TRBD2 (5 bases). Germline V gene lookup returns CDR1 PRHDT and CDR2 FYEKMQ (reference sequence). V shed 4 bases and J shed 3 bases, with 7 bases lying between them. The CDR3 has 12 amino acids. In DNA form, the CDR3 reads TGTGCCAGCAGCTCTGGACTCTACGAGCAGTACTTC. Translation: CASSSGLYEQYF.

The genes are TRBV6-5 and TRBJ1-2, with TRBD1 as a possible D gene (6 bases). CDR3 size: 14 residues. Trimming removed 2 bases at V and 3 bases at J, with 10 bases between. The germline V gene encodes CDR1 MNHEY and CDR2 SVGAGI. The CDR3 DNA follows: TGTGCCAGCAGTTACATTGGGGGCGACTATGGCTACACCTTC. Amino acid sequence: CASSYIGGDYGYTF.

The rearrangement uses TRBV9 and TRBJ1-1; a weak D match, TRBD1 (5 bases). The CDR3 length is 13 residues. CDR1 SGDLS and CDR2 YYNGEE come from the germline V gene. V was clipped by 3 bases and J by 4 bases, with 10 bases between them. The DNA for the CDR3 is TGTGCCAGCAGCGGGGGCGCGTCCACTGAAGCTTTCTTT. Translating gives CASSGGASTEAFF. Looking up the rest from reference TRBV9 and TRBJ1-1 gives the full variable domain: DSGVTQTPKHLITATGQRVTLRCSPRSGDLSVYWYQQSLDQGLQFLIQYYNGEERAKGNILERFSAQQFPDLHSELNLSSLELGDSALYFCASSGGASTEAFFGQGTRLTVV.

The chain recombines TRBV29-1 with TRBJ2-2; perhaps TRBD1 as D (5 bases). Germline CDR1 reads SQVTM; CDR2 reads ANQGSEA. This CDR3 has 12 amino acids. V was trimmed by 2 bases and J by 6 bases, leaving 7 bases between them. CDR3 bases: TGCAGCGTTGAACTGGGGCCCGGGGAGCTGTTTTTT. Its protein is CSVELGPGELFF.

The rearrangement links TRBV11-3 to TRBJ2-3, with 7 bases identical to TRBD2. Looked up from germline, CDR1 is SGHNT and CDR2 is YENEEA. The CDR3 is 15 residues long. Trimming removed 2 bases from V and 5 bases from J; junction bases left unmatched: 7. The CDR3 sequence: CASSLMTGGGDTQYF. The CDR3 nucleotides read TGTGCCAGCAGCTTAATGACGGGGGGTGGAGATACGCAGTATTTT.

The chain carries TRBV30 and TRBJ1-2; D is possibly TRBD1 (6 bases). The CDR3 length is 13 residues. Germline V gene data show CDR1 as GTSNPN and CDR2 as SVGIG (reference sequence). Trimming cost V 2 bases and J 7 bases, with 14 bases left between them. The CDR3 DNA reads as TGTGCCTGGAGTACCCCGGGGGGCATTGGCTACACCTTC. Translated, it gives CAWSTPGGIGYTF.

This chain uses TRBV4-3 with TRBJ2-1; D perhaps matches TRBD2 (5 bases). Germline assignment: CDR1 LGHNA and CDR2 YSLEER. The V end was cut by 0 bases, the J end by 6 bases, with 12 bases between. The CDR3 consists of 15 residues. The CDR3 DNA follows: TGCGCCAGCAGCCAAGATAGCGAGGGATCCAATGAGCAGTTCTTC. Its translation: CASSQDSEGSNEQFF.

The V call is TRBV4-3, the J call TRBJ2-2; 14 bases map to TRBD2. This CDR3 region has 19 residues. With 1 base clipped from V and 7 bases from J, the junction kept 11 bases outside the gene matches. Germline V CDR1 and CDR2: LGHNA, YSLEER. The DNA for the CDR3 is TGCGCCAGCAGCCAAGGACTAGCGGGGGGGCCGTGGTCTGGCGGGGAGCTGTTTTTT. Its translation is CASSQGLAGGPWSGGELFF.

V is TRBV2 and J is TRBJ1-4; D remains ambiguous. Per germline, CDR1 SNHLY and CDR2 FYNNEI. The CDR3 is made up of 13 amino acids. Trimming took 5 bases from V and 8 from J, leaving 12 bases between them. CDR3 nucleotides: TGTGCCAGCAGTCCCAATCCAGGCGAAAAACTGTTTTTT. Protein product: CASSPNPGEKLFF.

This chain links TRBV7-9 with TRBJ1-1; no clear D. The CDR3 is 16 amino acids. Deletions cut 5 bases from V and 0 bases from J, with 16 bases between. CDR1 is SEHNR and CDR2 is FQNEAQ in the germline V gene (reference sequence). In DNA, the CDR3 is TGTGCCAGCAGCGCACTCGTGGGCCCCTTGAACACTGAAGCTTTCTTT. It encodes CASSALVGPLNTEAFF.

Turning to this clone: The germline gene is not matched at one end of the junction; a read error may be the cause. The V gene is TRBV9, the J gene TRBJ2-7; 11 positions agree with TRBD2. Germline loops: CDR1 SGDLS, CDR2 YYNGEE. The CDR3 length is 15 residues. This chain's CDR3 is CASSGSGGASDEQYF. CDR3 DNA: TGTGCCAGCAGCGGTAGCGGGGGGGCCTCCGACGAGCAGTACTTC.

The V and J genes are TRBV9 and TRBJ2-3; D gene ambiguous. Looked up from germline, CDR1 is SGDLS and CDR2 is YYNGEE. V dropped 4 bases and J dropped 4 bases, with 10 bases sitting between them. This CDR3 contains 13 residues. The CDR3 sequence: CASSPDTADTQYF. Written as DNA, the CDR3 is TGTGCCAGCAGCCCAGACACGGCAGATACGCAGTATTTT.

This rearrangement joins TRBV7-6 to TRBJ1-2; D is ambiguous. Per germline, CDR1 SGHVS and CDR2 FNYEAQ. The germline V and J ends were trimmed by 4 bases and 8 bases, with 14 bases remaining between them. The CDR3 spans 13 residues. CDR3 sequence: CASSSGGMGGYTF. Here the CDR3 DNA reads TGTGCCAGCAGCTCCGGCGGGATGGGCGGCTACACCTTC.

The chain links TRBV5-4 to TRBJ2-7, with a possible D match to TRBD1 (8 bases). The CDR3 is 15 amino acids. The V and J ends lost 4 bases and 2 bases respectively, with 16 bases between them. Germline V lookup: CDR1 SGHNT, CDR2 YYREEE (reference sequence). CDR3 sequence (DNA): TGTGCCAGCAGCCCGTACAGGGGGGGGACCTACGAGCAGTACTTC. This codes for CASSPYRGGTYEQYF. The whole variable domain, remainder taken from reference TRBV5-4 and TRBJ2-7, is ETGVTQSPTHLIKTRGQQVTLRCSSQSGHNTVSWYQQALGQGPQFIFQYYREEENGRGNFPPRFSGLQFPNYSSELNVNALELDDSALYLCASSPYRGGTYEQYFGPGTRLTVT.

This clone came up once. The chain employs TRBV19 and TRBJ2-2; D possibly corresponds to TRBD1 (6 bases). The CDR3 length is 16 residues. Germline V gives CDR1 LNHDA, CDR2 SQIVND (reference sequence). Trimming removed 1 base at V and 4 bases at J, with 13 bases between. The CDR3 here is CASSIVPDRSTGELFF. Here the CDR3 DNA reads TGTGCCAGTAGTATAGTTCCCGACAGGAGCACCGGGGAGCTGTTTTTT.

The V call is TRBV10-3, the J call TRBJ2-7, with 10 nucleotides matching TRBD1. The germline V gene encodes CDR1 ENHRY and CDR2 SYGVKD. This CDR3 has 15 residues. V lost 3 bases, J lost 6 bases, and 8 bases stayed unmatched. CDR3 residues: CAISDGTGAFREQYF. The CDR3 bases are TGTGCCATCAGTGACGGGACAGGGGCCTTTCGCGAGCAGTACTTC.

The genes are TRBV9 and TRBJ2-2; 11 bases match TRBD2. Germline-derived CDR1 and CDR2 are SGDLS and YYNGEE. The V gene end was trimmed by 3 bases and the J gene end by 7 bases; junction bases not matched to a gene: 5. The CDR3 runs 15 residues. The CDR3 bases are TGTGCCAGCAGCGCGACCGGACTAGCGGGCGGGGAGCTGTTTTTT. This codes for CASSATGLAGGELFF.

The chain couples TRBV9 to TRBJ2-7, with TRBD1 as a possible D gene (8 bases). Trimming removed 0 bases at V and 4 bases at J, with 14 bases between. Germline-derived CDR1 and CDR2 are SGDLS and YYNGEE. This CDR3 comprises 15 residues. This CDR3 reads CASSVGGQGGYEQYF. CDR3 sequence (DNA): TGTGCCAGCAGCGTAGGTGGACAGGGAGGGTACGAGCAGTACTTC. Full variable domain (remainder filled in from reference TRBV9 and TRBJ2-7): DSGVTQTPKHLITATGQRVTLRCSPRSGDLSVYWYQQSLDQGLQFLIQYYNGEERAKGNILERFSAQQFPDLHSELNLSSLELGDSALYFCASSVGGQGGYEQYFGPGTRLTVT.

The V call is TRBV19, the J call TRBJ2-3, with 8 bases lining up with TRBD1. CDR1 and CDR2 from the germline V gene are LNHDA and SQIVND (reference sequence). Trimming cost V 0 bases and J 1 base; bases outside gene matches: 0. The CDR3 loop spans 15 amino acids. The CDR3 sequence: CASSIEGQGTDTQYF. For the CDR3, the DNA is TGTGCCAGTAGTATAGAGGGACAGGGCACAGATACGCAGTATTTT.

The chain uses TRBV2 and TRBJ1-1; 7 bases match TRBD1. Losses at the gene ends were 6 bases for V and 0 bases for J; bases not matched to a gene: 7. Germline V gene lookup returns CDR1 SNHLY and CDR2 FYNNEI. This CDR3 has 15 residues. In nucleotides, the CDR3 is TGTGCCAGCAGGCGAATACAGGGGATGAACACTGAAGCTTTCTTT. Translating gives CASRRIQGMNTEAFF.

The rearrangement links TRBV25-1 to TRBJ2-7; the D is unclear. CDR1 MGHDK and CDR2 SYGVNS come from the germline V gene. Trimming shortened V by 3 bases and J by 0 bases, and 6 bases separated the two germline ends. The CDR3 has 13 residues. CDR3 coding DNA: TGTGCCAGCAGTGATCCGAGCTCCTACGAGCAGTACTTC. Translated, it gives CASSDPSSYEQYF.

J is TRBJ1-2 and V is TRBV7-8, with TRBD1 as a possible D gene (5 bases). CDR3 length: 16 residues. Looked up from germline, CDR1 is SGHVS and CDR2 is FQNEAQ. With 1 base removed from V and 0 bases from J, the gap between germline ends came to 12 bases. The chain's CDR3 is CASSLVDRASNYGYTF. As DNA, the CDR3 is TGTGCCAGCAGCTTAGTTGACAGAGCCTCTAACTATGGCTACACCTTC.

On this clone itself: Relative to the germline gene, one junction end is altered; a read error may explain this. The chain employs TRBV28 and TRBJ1-1; TRBD1 might be the D (6 bases). This CDR3 has 14 residues. Per germline, CDR1 MDHEN and CDR2 SYDVKM. The CDR3 DNA sequence: TGTGCCAGCAGTCTGACTACAGGGAACTCTGAAGCTTTCTTT. Translating gives CASSLTTGNSEAFF.

Here the CDR3 DNA reads TGTGCCAGCAGCCGGACAGGGGGCAATTCACCCCTCCACTTT. Translation: CASSRTGGNSPLHF. The chain is built from TRBV14 and TRBJ1-6, with 11 positions matching TRBD1. The V segment lost 4 bases and the J segment 7 bases; nucleotides outside the gene matches: 0. Germline V gene data show CDR1 as SGHDN and CDR2 as FVKESK. The CDR3 totals 14 residues.

The chain uses TRBV27 and TRBJ2-3; maybe TRBD2 (5 bases). The V and J ends lost 3 bases and 1 base respectively, with 11 bases between them. Germline V gene sequence: CDR1 MNHEY, CDR2 SMNVEV (reference sequence). This CDR3 contains 15 residues. CDR3 in amino acids: CASSFRRVGTDTQYF. Here the CDR3 DNA reads TGTGCCAGCAGTTTCCGGCGGGTGGGCACAGATACGCAGTATTTT.

This chain uses TRBV5-1 with TRBJ1-1; TRBD1 aligns across 7 bases. The V segment lost 3 bases and the J segment 5 bases; nucleotides outside the gene matches: 7. Germline loops: CDR1 SGHRS, CDR2 YFSETQ. The CDR3 contains 14 residues. The CDR3 DNA reads as TGCGCCAGCAGCTCCGACAGGGTAAATACTGAAGCTTTCTTT. It codes for CASSSDRVNTEAFF.

The sample holds one count of this clone. The genes are TRBV5-6 and TRBJ1-4, with D uncertain. The CDR3 totals 14 residues. V dropped 0 bases and J dropped 6 bases, with 9 bases sitting between them. The germline CDR1 and CDR2 sequences are SGHDT and YYEEEE. CDR3 in amino acids: CASSLARTDEKLFF. The CDR3 region has the DNA TGTGCCAGCAGCTTGGCTCGGACTGATGAAAAACTGTTTTTT. Combining the CDR3 with reference TRBV5-6 and TRBJ1-4 gives the whole variable domain DAGVTQSPTHLIKTRGQQVTLRCSPKSGHDTVSWYQQALGQGPQFIFQYYEEEERQRGNFPDRFSGHQFPNYSSELNVNALLLGDSALYLCASSLARTDEKLFFGSGTQLSVL.